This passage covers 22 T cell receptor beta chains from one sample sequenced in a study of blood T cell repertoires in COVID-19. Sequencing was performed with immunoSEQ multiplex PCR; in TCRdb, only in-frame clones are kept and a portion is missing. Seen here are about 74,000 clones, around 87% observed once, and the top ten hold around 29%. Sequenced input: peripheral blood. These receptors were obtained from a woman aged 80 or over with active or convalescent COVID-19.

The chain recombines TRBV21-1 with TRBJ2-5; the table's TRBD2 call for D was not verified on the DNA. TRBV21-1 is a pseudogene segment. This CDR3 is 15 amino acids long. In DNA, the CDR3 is TGTGCCAGCACTACGGGGACTAGCGGAACGCAGACCCAGTACTTC. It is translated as CASTTGTSGTQTQYF.

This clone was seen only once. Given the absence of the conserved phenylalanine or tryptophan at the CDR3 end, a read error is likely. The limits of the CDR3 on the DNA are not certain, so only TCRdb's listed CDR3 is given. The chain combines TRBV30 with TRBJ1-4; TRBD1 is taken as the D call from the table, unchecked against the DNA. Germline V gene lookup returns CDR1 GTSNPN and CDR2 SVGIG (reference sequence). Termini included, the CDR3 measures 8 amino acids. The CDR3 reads CAWRRYFG.

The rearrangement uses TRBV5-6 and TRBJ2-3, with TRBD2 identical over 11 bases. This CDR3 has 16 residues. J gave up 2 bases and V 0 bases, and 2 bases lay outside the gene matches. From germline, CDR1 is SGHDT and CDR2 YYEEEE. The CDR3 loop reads CASSLGLAGPTDTQYF. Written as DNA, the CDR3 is TGTGCCAGCAGCTTGGGACTAGCGGGGCCCACAGATACGCAGTATTTT.

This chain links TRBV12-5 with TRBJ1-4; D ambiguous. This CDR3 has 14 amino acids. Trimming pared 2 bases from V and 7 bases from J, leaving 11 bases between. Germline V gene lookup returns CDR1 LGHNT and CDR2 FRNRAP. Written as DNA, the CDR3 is TGTGCTAGTGGTTTGTTGGGCCCCTTTGAAAAACTGTTTTTT. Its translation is CASGLLGPFEKLFF.

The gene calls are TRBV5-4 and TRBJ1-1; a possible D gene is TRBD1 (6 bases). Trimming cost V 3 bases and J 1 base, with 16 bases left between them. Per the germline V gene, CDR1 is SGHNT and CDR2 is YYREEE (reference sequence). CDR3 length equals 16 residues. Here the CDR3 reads CASSSTGVARNTEAFF. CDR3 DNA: TGTGCCAGCAGCTCGACAGGAGTTGCCCGGAACACTGAAGCTTTCTTT.

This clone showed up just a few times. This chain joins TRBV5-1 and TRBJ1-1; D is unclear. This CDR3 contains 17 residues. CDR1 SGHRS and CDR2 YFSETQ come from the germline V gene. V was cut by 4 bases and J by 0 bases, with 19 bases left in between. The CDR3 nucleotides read TGCGCCAGCAGCACGCCGTACAGTGCGGGCGTGAACACTGAAGCTTTCTTT. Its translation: CASSTPYSAGVNTEAFF.

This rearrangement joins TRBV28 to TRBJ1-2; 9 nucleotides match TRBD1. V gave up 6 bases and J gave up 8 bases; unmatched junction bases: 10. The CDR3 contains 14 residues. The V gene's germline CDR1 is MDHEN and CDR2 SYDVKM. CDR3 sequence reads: CASRSGTGRGGYTF. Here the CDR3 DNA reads TGTGCCAGCAGATCCGGGACAGGGAGGGGCGGCTACACCTTC.

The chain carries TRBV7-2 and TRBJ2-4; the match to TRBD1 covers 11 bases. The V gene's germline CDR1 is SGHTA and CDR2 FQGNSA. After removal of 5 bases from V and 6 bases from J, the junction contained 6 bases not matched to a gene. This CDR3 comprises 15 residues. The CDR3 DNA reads TGTGCCAGCAGCGCCAGGGACAGGGGGGCAAACATTCAGTACTTC. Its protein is CASSARDRGANIQYF.

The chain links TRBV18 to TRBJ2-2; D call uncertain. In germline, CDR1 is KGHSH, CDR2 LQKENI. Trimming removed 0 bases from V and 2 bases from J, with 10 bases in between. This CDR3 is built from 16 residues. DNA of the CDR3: TGTGCCAGCTCACCACCGATTGACACTAACACCGGGGAGCTGTTTTTT. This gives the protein CASSPPIDTNTGELFF.

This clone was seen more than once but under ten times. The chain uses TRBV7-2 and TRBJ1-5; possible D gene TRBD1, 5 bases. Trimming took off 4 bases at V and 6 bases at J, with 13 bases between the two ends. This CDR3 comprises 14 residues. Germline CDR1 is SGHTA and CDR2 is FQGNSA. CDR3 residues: CASSSSQGFQPQHF. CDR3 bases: TGTGCCAGCAGCTCCTCGCAGGGTTTTCAGCCCCAGCATTTT.

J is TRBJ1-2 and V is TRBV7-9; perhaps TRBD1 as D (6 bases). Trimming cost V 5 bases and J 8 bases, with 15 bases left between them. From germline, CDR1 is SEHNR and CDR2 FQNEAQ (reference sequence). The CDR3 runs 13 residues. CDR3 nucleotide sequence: TGTGCCAGCAGCCGTTCCTACAGGGAAGGCTACACCTTC. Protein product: CASSRSYREGYTF.

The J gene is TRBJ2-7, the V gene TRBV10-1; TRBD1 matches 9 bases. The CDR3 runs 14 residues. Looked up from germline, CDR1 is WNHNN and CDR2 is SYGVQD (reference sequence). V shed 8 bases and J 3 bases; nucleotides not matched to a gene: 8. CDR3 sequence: CASRQDRGHYEQYF. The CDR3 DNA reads TGCGCCAGCCGCCAGGACAGGGGCCACTACGAGCAGTACTTC.

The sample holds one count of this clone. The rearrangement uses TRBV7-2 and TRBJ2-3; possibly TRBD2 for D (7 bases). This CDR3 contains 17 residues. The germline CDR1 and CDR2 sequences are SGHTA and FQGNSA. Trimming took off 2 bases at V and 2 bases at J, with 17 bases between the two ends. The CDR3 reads CASSLLGRGPNTDTQYF. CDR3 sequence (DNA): TGTGCCAGCAGCTTATTGGGGCGGGGGCCAAACACAGATACGCAGTATTTT.

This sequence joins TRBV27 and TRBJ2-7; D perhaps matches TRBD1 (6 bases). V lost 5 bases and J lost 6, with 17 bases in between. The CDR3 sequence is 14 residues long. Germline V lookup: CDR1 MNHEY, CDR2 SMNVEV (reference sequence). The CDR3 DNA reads TGTGCCAGCAGTCTTCAACAGGGTTTGGGCGAGCAGTACTTC. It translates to CASSLQQGLGEQYF.

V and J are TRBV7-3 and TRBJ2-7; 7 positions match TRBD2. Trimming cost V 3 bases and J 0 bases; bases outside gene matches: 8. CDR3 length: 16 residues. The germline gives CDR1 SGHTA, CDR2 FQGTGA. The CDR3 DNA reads TGTGCCAGCAGCTTGCAGCGGGGACCGCTCTCCTACGAGCAGTACTTC. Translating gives CASSLQRGPLSYEQYF.

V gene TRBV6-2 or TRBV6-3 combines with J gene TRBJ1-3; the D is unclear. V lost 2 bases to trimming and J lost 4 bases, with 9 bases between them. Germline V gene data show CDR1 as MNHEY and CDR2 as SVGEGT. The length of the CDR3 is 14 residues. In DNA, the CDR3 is TGTGCCAGCAGTTACGAGCTCTGGGGAAACACCATATATTTT. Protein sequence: CASSYELWGNTIYF.

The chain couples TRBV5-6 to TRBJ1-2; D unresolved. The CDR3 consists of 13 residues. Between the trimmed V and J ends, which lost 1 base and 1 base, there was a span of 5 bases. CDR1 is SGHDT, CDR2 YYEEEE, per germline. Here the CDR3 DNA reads TGTGCCAGCAGCTTGAGGAGTAACTATGGCTACACCTTC. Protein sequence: CASSLRSNYGYTF.

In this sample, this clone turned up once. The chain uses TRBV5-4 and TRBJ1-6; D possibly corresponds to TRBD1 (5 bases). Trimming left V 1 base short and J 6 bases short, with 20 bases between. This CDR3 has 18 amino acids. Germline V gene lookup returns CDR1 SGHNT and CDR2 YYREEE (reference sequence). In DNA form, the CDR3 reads TGTGCCAGCAGCTTGATAACCTTTCGGGGGACTGCTAATTCACCCCTCCACTTT. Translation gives CASSLITFRGTANSPLHF.

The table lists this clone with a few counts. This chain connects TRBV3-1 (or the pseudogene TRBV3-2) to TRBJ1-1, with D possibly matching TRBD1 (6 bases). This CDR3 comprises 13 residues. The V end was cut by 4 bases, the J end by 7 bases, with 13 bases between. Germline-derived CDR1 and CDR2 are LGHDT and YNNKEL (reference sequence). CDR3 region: CASSRNDRFEAFF. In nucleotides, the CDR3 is TGTGCCAGCAGCCGTAATGACAGGTTTGAAGCTTTCTTT.

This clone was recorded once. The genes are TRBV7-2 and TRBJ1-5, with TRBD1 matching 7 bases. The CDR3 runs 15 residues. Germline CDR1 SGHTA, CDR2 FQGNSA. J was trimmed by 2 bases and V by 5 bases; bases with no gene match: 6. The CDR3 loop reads CASSLETGGNQPQHF. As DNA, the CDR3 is TGTGCCAGCAGCCTCGAAACAGGGGGCAATCAGCCCCAGCATTTT.

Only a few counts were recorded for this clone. The CDR3 nucleotides are TGCGCCAGCAGATATTGGACAGATAATTCACCCCTCCACTTT. Protein: CASRYWTDNSPLHF. The gene calls are TRBV5-1 and TRBJ1-6; D might be TRBD1 (6 bases). This CDR3 has 14 residues. Per the germline V gene, CDR1 is SGHRS and CDR2 is YFSETQ. The germline V and J ends were trimmed by 5 bases and 5 bases, with 11 bases remaining between them.

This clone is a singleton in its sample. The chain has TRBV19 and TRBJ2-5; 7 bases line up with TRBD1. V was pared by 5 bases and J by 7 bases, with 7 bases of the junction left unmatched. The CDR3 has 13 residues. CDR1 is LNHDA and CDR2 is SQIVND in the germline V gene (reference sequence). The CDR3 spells CASSFTGVGTQYF. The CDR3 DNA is TGTGCCAGTAGTTTCACAGGGGTCGGGACCCAGTACTTC. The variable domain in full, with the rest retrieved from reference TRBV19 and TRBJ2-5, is DGGITQSPKYLFRKEGQNVTLSCEQNLNHDAMYWYRQDPGQGLRLIYYSQIVNDFQKGDIAEGYSVSREKKESFPLTVTSAQKNPTAFYLCASSFTGVGTQYFGPGTRLLVL.